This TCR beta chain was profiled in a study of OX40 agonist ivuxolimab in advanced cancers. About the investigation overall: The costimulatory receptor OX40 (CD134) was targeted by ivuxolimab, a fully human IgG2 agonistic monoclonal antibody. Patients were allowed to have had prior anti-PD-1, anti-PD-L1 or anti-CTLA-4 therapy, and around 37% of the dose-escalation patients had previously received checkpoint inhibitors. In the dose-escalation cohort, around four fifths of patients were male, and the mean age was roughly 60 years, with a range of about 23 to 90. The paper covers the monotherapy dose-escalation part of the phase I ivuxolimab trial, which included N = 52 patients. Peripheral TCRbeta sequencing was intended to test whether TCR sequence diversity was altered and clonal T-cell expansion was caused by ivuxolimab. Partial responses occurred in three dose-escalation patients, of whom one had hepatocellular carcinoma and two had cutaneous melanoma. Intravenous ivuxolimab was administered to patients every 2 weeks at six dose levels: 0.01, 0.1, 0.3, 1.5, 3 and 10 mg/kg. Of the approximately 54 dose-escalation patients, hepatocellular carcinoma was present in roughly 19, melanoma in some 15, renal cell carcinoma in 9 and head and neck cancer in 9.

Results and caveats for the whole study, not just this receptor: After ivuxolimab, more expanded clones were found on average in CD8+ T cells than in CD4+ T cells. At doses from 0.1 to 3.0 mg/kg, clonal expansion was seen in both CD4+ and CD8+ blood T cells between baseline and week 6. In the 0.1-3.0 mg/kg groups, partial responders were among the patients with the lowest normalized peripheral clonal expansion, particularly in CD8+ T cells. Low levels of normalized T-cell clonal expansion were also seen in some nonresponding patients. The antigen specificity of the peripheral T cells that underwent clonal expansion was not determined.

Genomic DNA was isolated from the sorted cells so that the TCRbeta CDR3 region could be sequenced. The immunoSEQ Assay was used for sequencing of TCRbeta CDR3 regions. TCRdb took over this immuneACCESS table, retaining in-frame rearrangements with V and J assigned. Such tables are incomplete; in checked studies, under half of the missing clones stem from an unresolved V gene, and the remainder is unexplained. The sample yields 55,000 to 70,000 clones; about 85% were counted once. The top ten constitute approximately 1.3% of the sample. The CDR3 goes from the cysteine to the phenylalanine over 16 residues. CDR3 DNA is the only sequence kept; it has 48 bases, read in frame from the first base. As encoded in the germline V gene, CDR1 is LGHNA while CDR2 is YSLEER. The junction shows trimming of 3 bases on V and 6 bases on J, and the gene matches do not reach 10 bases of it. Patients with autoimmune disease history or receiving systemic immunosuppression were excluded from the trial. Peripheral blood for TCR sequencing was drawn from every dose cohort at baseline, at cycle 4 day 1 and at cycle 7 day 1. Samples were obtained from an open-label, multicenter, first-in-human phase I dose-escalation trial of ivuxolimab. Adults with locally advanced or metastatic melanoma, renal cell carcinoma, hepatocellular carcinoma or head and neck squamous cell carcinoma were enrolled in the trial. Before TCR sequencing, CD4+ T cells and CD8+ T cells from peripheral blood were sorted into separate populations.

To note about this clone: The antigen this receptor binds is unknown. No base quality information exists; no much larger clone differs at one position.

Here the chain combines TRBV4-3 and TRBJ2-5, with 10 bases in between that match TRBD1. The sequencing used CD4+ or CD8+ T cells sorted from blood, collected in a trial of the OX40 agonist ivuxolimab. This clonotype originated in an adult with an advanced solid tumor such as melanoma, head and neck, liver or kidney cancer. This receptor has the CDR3 CASSQDIGQGVKTQYF. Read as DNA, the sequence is TGCGCCAGCAGCCAGGATATCGGACAGGGGGTAAAGACCCAGTACTTC.